This record covers a single T cell receptor (beta chain). Original handling: A per-sample median of about 96,000 TCRs was observed, with counts ranging from roughly 20,000 to 750,000. A single record per CDR3 protein comes from TCRdb applying MiXCR to the RACE reads. TCRdb assigned the V and J calls; the authors' analysis was not used. The sample lists a few hundred thousand distinct CDR3 sequences; over 6% were seen once. As for time point: patch test 2, 6 weeks after DPC sensitization. Stated treatment: therapeutic diphenylcyclopropenone sensitization with weekly scalp DPC. The entry originates in a study of human T cells and chemical hapten exposure. The sequenced sample was whole blood, obtained in connection with sensitization to the hapten diphenylcyclopropenone (DPC). This TCR was recovered from a woman between 18 and 29 years old with alopecia areata. Some clones in this sample may be carry-over from other donors' samples.

CDR3 DNA sequence: TGTGCCAGCAGCGTGGGTGGTCGCGGGACGTGGGATACGCAGTATTTT. Translated, it gives CASSVGGRGTWDTQYF. The chain couples TRBV9 to TRBJ2-3; D possibly corresponds to TRBD2 (6 bases). CDR3 length equals 16 residues. Germline V gene sequence: CDR1 SGDLS, CDR2 YYNGEE. The V gene lost 2 bases and the J gene lost 6 bases, with 19 bases spanning the gap.